These 27 T cell receptor beta chains came from one sample sequenced in a study of CD4+ T cells in melanoma. The repertoire was sequenced with immunoSEQ multiplex PCR; TCRdb's copy has only in-frame clones and lacks some. The sample records around 100,000 clones, 92% being singletons. Sequencing was done on a sample of peripheral blood. Source of these receptors: a human donor with melanoma.

This chain uses TRBV7-2 with TRBJ1-5, with a tentative D call TRBD1 (5 bases). The CDR3 contains 15 residues. V lost 0 bases and J 4 bases, leaving 10 bases between the germline ends. The germline V gene has CDR1 SGHTA and CDR2 FQGNSA. For the CDR3, the DNA is TGTGCCAGCAGCTTAGCGTCAGGGAGGAATCAGCCCCAGCATTTT. It encodes CASSLASGRNQPQHF.

The chain's CDR3 is CASSLASGGANEQFF. CDR3 bases: TGCGCCAGCAGCTTAGCTAGCGGGGGGGCAAATGAGCAGTTCTTC. The rearrangement joins TRBV5-1 to TRBJ2-1; 12 positions match TRBD2. The CDR3 runs 15 residues. Per the germline V gene, CDR1 is SGHRS and CDR2 is YFSETQ. The trim removed 2 bases at V and 7 bases at J, leaving 4 bases unmatched.

The table lists this clone with a few counts. The CDR3 sequence is CASSRTLTEAFF. CDR3 sequence (DNA): TGTGCCAGTAGCCGGACCCTCACTGAAGCTTTCTTT. This chain uses TRBV19 with TRBJ1-1; no definite D call. The germline gives CDR1 LNHDA, CDR2 SQIVND (reference sequence). Trimming removed 6 bases from V and 4 bases from J, with 9 bases in between. This CDR3 is 12 amino acids long.

The chain uses TRBV28 and TRBJ2-7; D uncertain. V lost 6 bases and J 3 bases, leaving 6 bases between the germline ends. Looked up from germline, CDR1 is MDHEN and CDR2 is SYDVKM. The CDR3 length is 11 residues. The CDR3 spells CASRVDYEQYF. CDR3 DNA sequence: TGTGCCAGCAGGGTAGACTACGAGCAGTACTTC.

This chain links TRBV6-1 with TRBJ2-3; D is possibly TRBD2 (6 bases). This CDR3 contains 17 residues. Germline V gives CDR1 MNHNS, CDR2 SASEGT. V was pared by 1 base and J by 0 bases, with 14 bases between. In nucleotides, the CDR3 is TGTGCCAGCAGTGAAGATATACGCGGGGCCAGCACAGATACGCAGTATTTT. Amino acid sequence: CASSEDIRGASTDTQYF.

This chain uses TRBV5-5 with TRBJ2-7, with 9 bases lining up with TRBD2. Per the germline V gene, CDR1 is SGHKS and CDR2 is YYEKEE (reference sequence). J gave up 3 bases and V 4 bases, and 11 bases lay outside the gene matches. The CDR3 sequence is 16 residues long. The CDR3 nucleotides are TGTGCCAGCAGCCGCCTAGGTAGCGGGAGTTTCTACGAGCAGTACTTC. Translated, it gives CASSRLGSGSFYEQYF.

The chain uses TRBV6-1 and TRBJ2-5, with 8 bases lining up with TRBD2. The V gene's germline CDR1 is MNHNS and CDR2 SASEGT. V lost 6 bases, J lost 5 bases, and 5 bases stayed unmatched. The CDR3 extends over 13 amino acids. The CDR3 sequence is CASSSGSIETQYF. The CDR3 DNA sequence: TGTGCCAGCAGCAGCGGGAGTATCGAGACCCAGTACTTC.

The chain uses TRBV7-9 and TRBJ2-5; D not resolved. The CDR3 sequence is 14 residues long. V was trimmed by 6 bases and J by 1 base, leaving 12 bases between them. Germline loops: CDR1 SEHNR, CDR2 FQNEAQ (reference sequence). The CDR3 region is CASSLNWAQETQYF. The CDR3 nucleotides are TGTGCCAGCAGTTTAAACTGGGCCCAAGAGACCCAGTACTTC.

A single count supports this clone. The chain recombines TRBV7-2 with TRBJ2-7; D gene uncertain. Germline V gene lookup returns CDR1 SGHTA and CDR2 FQGNSA. The V and J ends lost 5 bases and 6 bases respectively, with 14 bases between them. The CDR3 loop spans 13 amino acids. CDR3 region: CASSLELGLEQYF. CDR3 nucleotides: TGTGCCAGCAGCCTAGAACTCGGGCTCGAGCAGTACTTC. Full variable domain (remainder filled in from reference TRBV7-2 and TRBJ2-7): GAGVSQSPSNKVTEKGKDVELRCDPISGHTALYWYRQSLGQGLEFLIYFQGNSAPDKSGLPSDRFSAERTGGSVSTLTIQRTQQEDSAVYLCASSLELGLEQYFGPGTRLTVT.

The rearrangement links TRBV7-9 to TRBJ2-3; D possibly corresponds to TRBD2 (7 bases). CDR3 length: 15 residues. The ends were cut back, 8 bases at V and 4 bases at J, with 19 bases in the middle. Germline-derived CDR1 and CDR2 are SEHNR and FQNEAQ (reference sequence). Here the CDR3 DNA reads TGTGCCAGCCAACTCGGGGGCGGGAGATCAGATACGCAGTATTTT. Translated: CASQLGGGRSDTQYF. Full variable domain (remainder filled in from reference TRBV7-9 and TRBJ2-3): DTGVSQNPRHKITKRGQNVTFRCDPISEHNRLYWYRQTLGQGPEFLTYFQNEAQLEKSRLLSDRFSAERPKGSFSTLEIQRTEQGDSAMYLCASQLGGGRSDTQYFGPGTRLTVL.

The gene calls are TRBV5-1 and TRBJ2-7; D may be TRBD2 (6 bases). The V and J ends lost 0 bases and 0 bases respectively, with 10 bases between them. From germline, CDR1 is SGHRS and CDR2 YFSETQ. The CDR3 totals 15 residues. The chain's CDR3 is CASSLAAGSSYEQYF. In DNA form, the CDR3 reads TGCGCCAGCAGCTTGGCAGCCGGGAGCTCCTACGAGCAGTACTTC. Drawing the rest from reference TRBV5-1 and TRBJ2-7, the complete variable domain is KAGVTQTPRYLIKTRGQQVTLSCSPISGHRSVSWYQQTPGQGLQFLFEYFSETQRNKGNFPGRFSGRQFSNSRSEMNVSTLELGDSALYLCASSLAAGSSYEQYFGPGTRLTVT.

This chain links TRBV11-3 with TRBJ1-1; 7 positions match TRBD1. CDR3 length equals 14 residues. The J segment lost 8 bases and the V segment lost 1 base, leaving 7 bases of the junction unmatched. CDR1 and CDR2 (germline): SGHNT, YENEEA. The CDR3 region is CASSLGGDSVEAFF. The CDR3 coding sequence is TGTGCCAGCAGCTTAGGGGGGGACAGCGTAGAAGCTTTCTTT. Full variable domain (rest looked up from reference TRBV11-3 and TRBJ1-1): EAGVVQSPRYKIIEKKQPVAFWCNPISGHNTLYWYLQNLGQGPELLIRYENEEAVDDSQLPKDRFSAERLKGVDSTLKIQPAELGDSAVYLCASSLGGDSVEAFFGQGTRLTVV.

This rearrangement joins TRBV7-9 to TRBJ2-7; 7 bases are shared with TRBD1. The germline V gene has CDR1 SEHNR and CDR2 FQNEAQ (reference sequence). V shed 5 bases, J shed 3 bases, and the junction held 4 bases outside the gene matches. The CDR3 runs 13 residues. The CDR3 here is CASSDRQGYEQYF. As DNA, the CDR3 is TGTGCCAGCAGCGATCGACAGGGCTACGAGCAGTACTTC.

The V and J genes are TRBV7-8 and TRBJ1-4; D is ambiguous. The CDR3 extends over 14 amino acids. Germline V lookup: CDR1 SGHVS, CDR2 FQNEAQ. Trimming removed 5 bases from V and 8 bases from J, with 15 bases in between. CDR3 DNA: TGTGCCAGCAGCCGTAGCGCACAGACCGAAAAACTGTTTTTT. This gives the protein CASSRSAQTEKLFF. Complete variable domain (other parts from reference TRBV7-8 and TRBJ1-4): GAGVSQSPRYKVAKRGQDVALRCDPISGHVSLFWYQQALGQGPEFLTYFQNEAQLDKSGLPSDRFFAERPEGSVSTLKIQRTQQEDSAVYLCASSRSAQTEKLFFGSGTQLSVL.

To note about this clone: The junction departs from the called germline gene at one end, perhaps through a read error. This chain joins TRBV11-2 and TRBJ1-2; D is ambiguous. Germline CDR1 SGHAT, CDR2 FQNNGV. This CDR3 spans 15 amino acids. The CDR3 reads CASSLDSFGNYGYTF. The DNA for the CDR3 is TGTGCCAGCAGCCTAGACTCTTTCGGTAACTATGGCTACACCTTC.

This chain uses TRBV28 with TRBJ1-2; tentatively, D is TRBD1 (6 bases). V was clipped by 5 bases and J by 0 bases, with 13 bases between them. The CDR3 is 15 amino acids. The germline V gene has CDR1 MDHEN and CDR2 SYDVKM. The CDR3 DNA follows: TGTGCCAGCAGTCCAGGGGCCATTTCTAACTATGGCTACACCTTC. Its protein product is CASSPGAISNYGYTF.

The sample holds one count of this clone. This chain connects TRBV29-1 to TRBJ2-2; D is undetermined. Per germline, CDR1 SQVTM and CDR2 ANQGSEA. Trimming took 7 bases from V and 7 from J, leaving 13 bases between them. The CDR3 covers 12 residues. The CDR3 sequence is CSAESGYGELFF. The DNA for the CDR3 is TGCAGCGCCGAGAGTGGGTACGGGGAGCTGTTTTTT.

The chain couples TRBV7-2 to TRBJ1-2; TRBD1 agrees at 10 bases. Germline CDR1 is SGHTA and CDR2 is FQGNSA. The CDR3 is made up of 16 amino acids. The V and J ends lost 6 bases and 7 bases, in that order; junction bases with no gene match: 14. The CDR3 DNA reads TGTGCCAGCAGTCGTCGGGGCGGACAGGGGGTGGTTGGCTACACCTTC. Protein: CASSRRGGQGVVGYTF.

The V and J genes are TRBV5-4 and TRBJ2-2; 7 bases match TRBD2. The J segment lost 1 base and the V segment lost 3 bases, leaving 6 bases of the junction unmatched. The CDR3 runs to 16 residues. The V gene's germline CDR1 is SGHNT and CDR2 YYREEE (reference sequence). CDR3 in amino acids: CASSSRLAGNTGELFF. Written as DNA, the CDR3 is TGTGCCAGCAGCTCGAGATTAGCGGGGAACACCGGGGAGCTGTTTTTT.

The chain recombines TRBV7-9 with TRBJ1-1; possible D gene TRBD1, 5 bases. V lost 4 bases, J lost 1 base, and 7 bases lay in between. Germline assignment: CDR1 SEHNR and CDR2 FQNEAQ (reference sequence). The CDR3 contains 13 residues. DNA for the CDR3: TGTGCCAGCAGCTCACAGGCGAACACTGAAGCTTTCTTT. Translation: CASSSQANTEAFF.

On this clone: The junction departs from the called germline gene at one end, perhaps through a read error. This CDR3 reads CATSMGLWYNEKLFF. CDR3 DNA: TGTGCCACCAGCATGGGGCTCTGGTATAATGAAAAACTGTTTTTT. The genes are TRBV7-7 and TRBJ1-4; D may be TRBD1 (5 bases). There are 15 residues in the CDR3. Looked up from germline, CDR1 is SSHAT and CDR2 is FNYEAQ (reference sequence). Using reference TRBV7-7 and TRBJ1-4 for the parts outside the CDR3, the full variable domain is GAGVSQSPRYKVTKRGQDVTLRCDPISSHATLYWYQQALGQGPEFLTYFNYEAQPDKSGLPSDRFSAERPEGSISTLTIQRTEQRDSAMYRCATSMGLWYNEKLFFGSGTQLSVL.

This clone was seen once. This chain connects TRBV18 to TRBJ1-5; D gene unclear. Trimming left V 3 bases short and J 2 bases short, with 11 bases between. This CDR3 contains 15 residues. Germline V lookup: CDR1 KGHSH, CDR2 LQKENI. The CDR3 loop reads CASSPRPEGNQPQHF. The CDR3 coding sequence is TGTGCCAGCTCACCGAGGCCGGAAGGCAATCAGCCCCAGCATTTT.

This clone has more than one count but fewer than ten. CDR3 nucleotides: TGCGCCAGCAGCCAAGAAGCGGTGCGATACGAGCAGTACTTC. This gives the protein CASSQEAVRYEQYF. The rearrangement joins TRBV4-3 to TRBJ2-7, with a possible D match to TRBD2 (5 bases). The CDR3 contains 14 residues. Looked up from germline, CDR1 is LGHNA and CDR2 is YSLEER. Trimming removed 0 bases from V and 4 bases from J, with 10 bases in between.

The rearrangement uses TRBV19 and TRBJ2-5, with D perhaps given as TRBD1 or TRBD2 (5 bases each). CDR1 LNHDA and CDR2 SQIVND come from the germline V gene (reference sequence). The CDR3 length is 17 residues. V was cut by 5 bases and J by 3 bases, with 22 bases left in between. The CDR3 nucleotides read TGTGCCAGTAGTCCGGGACGACTCTTTACAAAGGAAGAGACCCAGTACTTC. Translating it yields CASSPGRLFTKEETQYF.

The chain uses TRBV6-5 and TRBJ2-5; D gene ambiguous. Trimming took 6 bases from V and 1 from J, leaving 9 bases between them. This CDR3 is built from 13 residues. Germline CDR1 is MNHEY and CDR2 is SVGAGI. CDR3 protein: CASRVDVQETQYF. The DNA for the CDR3 is TGTGCCAGCAGGGTGGACGTCCAAGAGACCCAGTACTTC.

The gene calls are TRBV9 and TRBJ2-2; a possible D gene is TRBD2 (6 bases). V dropped 0 bases and J dropped 8 bases, with 17 bases sitting between them. Germline V gene data show CDR1 as SGDLS and CDR2 as YYNGEE. This CDR3 is 16 amino acids long. Here the CDR3 DNA reads TGTGCCAGCAGCGTAGGAGGAGGGGTCCTCCAAGGGGAGCTGTTTTTT. Translating it yields CASSVGGGVLQGELFF. The whole variable domain, remainder taken from reference TRBV9 and TRBJ2-2, is DSGVTQTPKHLITATGQRVTLRCSPRSGDLSVYWYQQSLDQGLQFLIQYYNGEERAKGNILERFSAQQFPDLHSELNLSSLELGDSALYFCASSVGGGVLQGELFFGEGSRLTVL.

The chain couples TRBV6-5 to TRBJ1-6; D call uncertain. The germline CDR1 and CDR2 sequences are MNHEY and SVGAGI. Trimming took 0 bases from V and 0 from J, leaving 6 bases between them. There are 16 residues in the CDR3. In DNA, the CDR3 is TGTGCCAGCAGTTACTCTTGGGACTCCTATAATTCACCCCTCCACTTT. As protein: CASSYSWDSYNSPLHF.